The 14 T cell receptor beta chains below come from one sample, sequenced in a study of beta chain features in type 1 diabetes. The entirety of the isolated RNA underwent reverse transcription, so expressed TCRB transcripts were sequenced. Method: immunoSEQ multiplex PCR; TCRdb's copy keeps in-frame clones and lacks some. The sample records under 850,000 clones, 13% being singletons. Study outcomes and limitations: In every one of the four CD4+ subsets, TCRB CDR3s were moderately but significantly shorter in Type 1 diabetes patients.

No cognate antigen is known for these TCRs. Sequencing was done on a sample of naive CD4+ T cells from blood. The receptors stem from a man between 18 and 29 years old with type 1 diabetes.

This clone has a handful of counts. This chain connects TRBV11-2 to TRBJ2-3; D gene ambiguous. The CDR3 length is 14 residues. V was cut by 6 bases and J by 0 bases, with 10 bases left in between. In germline, CDR1 is SGHAT, CDR2 FQNNGV. CDR3 in DNA: TGTGCCAGCAGTTCCAAGACTAGCACAGATACGCAGTATTTT. Translation gives CASSSKTSTDTQYF.

This clone was detected a few times. CDR3 DNA sequence: TGTGCCAGCAGCGAACAGGGAATCGACTATGGCTACACCTTC. This gives the protein CASSEQGIDYGYTF. The chain combines TRBV5-4 with TRBJ1-2, with D perhaps matching TRBD1 (6 bases). CDR3 length equals 14 residues. Per germline, CDR1 SGHNT and CDR2 YYREEE (reference sequence). Between the trimmed V and J ends, which lost 4 bases and 3 bases, there was a span of 13 bases. Full variable domain (remainder filled in from reference TRBV5-4 and TRBJ1-2): ETGVTQSPTHLIKTRGQQVTLRCSSQSGHNTVSWYQQALGQGPQFIFQYYREEENGRGNFPPRFSGLQFPNYSSELNVNALELDDSALYLCASSEQGIDYGYTFGSGTRLTVV.

This clone was seen a few times. The rearrangement joins TRBV9 to TRBJ2-1, with a possible D match to TRBD1 (5 bases). V was clipped by 7 bases and J by 1 base, with 12 bases between them. This CDR3 comprises 14 residues. CDR1 is SGDLS, CDR2 YYNGEE, per germline. The CDR3 protein is CASAATGSYNEQFF. For the CDR3, the DNA is TGTGCCAGCGCGGCAACAGGATCCTACAATGAGCAGTTCTTC.

The chain is built from TRBV6-1 and TRBJ1-4; TRBD1 agrees at 9 bases. The CDR3 extends over 15 amino acids. Germline assignment: CDR1 MNHNS and CDR2 SASEGT. Trimming removed 5 bases from V and 7 bases from J; junction bases left unmatched: 8. The CDR3 region is CASSNPGTGIEKLFF. The CDR3 nucleotides read TGTGCCAGCAGTAACCCCGGGACAGGGATTGAAAAACTGTTTTTT.

The rearrangement joins TRBV6-4 to TRBJ2-6; 7 bases agree with TRBD1. Losses at the gene ends were 4 bases for V and 4 bases for J; bases not matched to a gene: 4. The CDR3 is 15 amino acids. CDR1 and CDR2 from the germline V gene are MRHNA and SNTAGT. The CDR3 sequence is CASSGGGFGANVLTF. DNA for the CDR3: TGTGCCAGCAGTGGAGGGGGCTTCGGGGCCAACGTCCTGACTTTC.

This clone came up a few times. The CDR3 reads CASSLSGADTQYF. The CDR3, as DNA: TGTGCCAGCAGCTTGTCGGGGGCGGATACGCAGTATTTT. The gene calls are TRBV7-2 and TRBJ2-3; the D gene could be TRBD1 or TRBD2 (6 bases each). Between the trimmed V and J ends, which lost 3 bases and 6 bases, there was a span of 10 bases. Germline values: CDR1 SGHTA, CDR2 FQGNSA. The CDR3 spans 13 residues.

V and J are TRBV28 and TRBJ2-7; TRBD2 matches at 11 bases. After removal of 5 bases from V and 0 bases from J, the junction contained 6 bases not matched to a gene. The CDR3 covers 16 residues. The germline CDR1 and CDR2 sequences are MDHEN and SYDVKM. The CDR3 reads CASSESSGGPSYEQYF. CDR3 coding DNA: TGTGCCAGCAGTGAATCTAGCGGGGGGCCCTCCTACGAGCAGTACTTC.

There are a few counts of this clone. The rearrangement uses TRBV9 and TRBJ2-3, with TRBD2 identical over 13 bases. Per germline, CDR1 SGDLS and CDR2 YYNGEE. The length of the CDR3 is 16 residues. Losses at the gene ends were 3 bases for V and 6 bases for J; bases not matched to a gene: 7. As DNA, the CDR3 is TGTGCCAGCAGCGAGGGACTAGCGGGGTTTTCGGATACGCAGTATTTT. This gives the protein CASSEGLAGFSDTQYF.

This clone was counted a few times. CDR3 sequence: CASSQGQFMGNTIYF. DNA of the CDR3: TGCGCCAGCAGCCAGGGACAGTTCATGGGAAACACCATATATTTT. The V call is TRBV4-1, the J call TRBJ1-3; 7 nucleotides agree with TRBD1. Germline values: CDR1 MGHRA, CDR2 YSYEKL. Trimming at V came to 3 bases and at J to 4 bases, leaving 6 bases not matched to a gene. This CDR3 region has 15 residues.

This clone was observed a few times. This chain connects TRBV6-1 to TRBJ2-1, with D unclear. The CDR3 loop spans 13 amino acids. The V gene lost 4 bases and the J gene lost 4 bases, with 8 bases spanning the gap. Germline assignment: CDR1 MNHNS and CDR2 SASEGT. This CDR3 is CASSVSPYNEQFF. CDR3 bases: TGTGCCAGCAGTGTAAGTCCGTACAATGAGCAGTTCTTC.

The chain recombines TRBV28 with TRBJ1-1; 9 bases fit TRBD1. Losses at the gene ends were 7 bases for V and 0 bases for J; bases not matched to a gene: 3. From germline, CDR1 is MDHEN and CDR2 SYDVKM. The CDR3 loop spans 14 amino acids. CDR3 DNA sequence: TGTGCCAGCATGGGACAGGGACTGAACACTGAAGCTTTCTTT. Encoded protein: CASMGQGLNTEAFF. The full variable domain, its missing parts supplied by reference TRBV28 and TRBJ1-1, is DVKVTQSSRYLVKRTGEKVFLECVQDMDHENMFWYRQDPGLGLRLIYFSYDVKMKEKGDIPEGYSVSREKKERFSLILESASTNQTSMYLCASMGQGLNTEAFFGQGTRLTVV.

This clone was counted a few times. The genes are TRBV10-3 and TRBJ2-5, with TRBD1 matching over 7 bases. CDR1 ENHRY and CDR2 SYGVKD come from the germline V gene. The CDR3 has 11 residues. CDR3 nucleotide sequence: TGTGCGGCAGGGGGAGAGGAGACCCAGTACTTC. Amino acid sequence: CAAGGEETQYF.

The rearrangement joins TRBV18 to TRBJ2-5; the match to TRBD1 covers 9 bases. CDR3 size: 16 residues. Germline trimming cut 2 bases from V and 5 bases from J; bases unmatched to any gene: 9. Germline-derived CDR1 and CDR2 are KGHSH and LQKENI. CDR3 bases: TGTGCCAGCTCACCAAGTCGGACAGGGGTTCGTGAGACCCAGTACTTC. This translates into CASSPSRTGVRETQYF.

This clone has a handful of counts. The chain combines TRBV9 with TRBJ2-3; 8 bases are a match to TRBD2. V trimming: 0 bases; J trimming: 4 bases; junction bases outside the gene matches: 1. The CDR3 sequence is 14 residues long. From germline, CDR1 is SGDLS and CDR2 YYNGEE. CDR3 DNA sequence: TGTGCCAGCAGCGTAGGCGGGGGGTCAGATACGCAGTATTTT. Amino acid sequence: CASSVGGGSDTQYF. Filled out from reference TRBV9 and TRBJ2-3, the complete variable domain reads DSGVTQTPKHLITATGQRVTLRCSPRSGDLSVYWYQQSLDQGLQFLIQYYNGEERAKGNILERFSAQQFPDLHSELNLSSLELGDSALYFCASSVGGGSDTQYFGPGTRLTVL.